This T cell receptor (beta chain) was identified in a study of T-cell memory formation after mild COVID-19. Each CDR3 protein gets one entry after TCRdb re-called the 5' RACE reads with MiXCR. Of about 400,000 distinct CDR3 sequences listed, approximately 19% are singletons. V shed 6 bases and J shed 5 bases, with 19 bases lying between them. This CDR3 region has 15 residues. This clonotype was recorded a few times. The sample taken for sequencing was PBMCs or a T cell subset sorted from them (not recorded which). The chain couples TRBV12-3 or TRBV12-4 to TRBJ2-5, with a weak D call TRBD1 (7 bases). The source of this sequence is a man between 18 and 35 years old who had mild COVID-19 (a few samples of this study predate the infection). Cell type and time point are not known. The CDR3, as DNA: TGTGCCAGCAGACCCCCGGGGGCAGGGGGGGAGACCCAGTACTTC. Its protein product is CASRPPGAGGETQYF.